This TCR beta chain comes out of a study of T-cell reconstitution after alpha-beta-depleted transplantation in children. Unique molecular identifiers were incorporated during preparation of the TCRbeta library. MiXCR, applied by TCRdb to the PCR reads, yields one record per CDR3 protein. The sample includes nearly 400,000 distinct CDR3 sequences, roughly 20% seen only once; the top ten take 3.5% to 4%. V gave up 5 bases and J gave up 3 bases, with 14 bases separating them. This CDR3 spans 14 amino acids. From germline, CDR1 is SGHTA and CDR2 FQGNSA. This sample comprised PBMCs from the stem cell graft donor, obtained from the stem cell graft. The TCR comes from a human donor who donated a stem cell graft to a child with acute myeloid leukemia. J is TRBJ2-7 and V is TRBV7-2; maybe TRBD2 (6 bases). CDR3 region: CASSIPGRFYEQYF. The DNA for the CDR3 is TGTGCCAGCAGCATCCCCGGGAGATTCTACGAGCAGTACTTC. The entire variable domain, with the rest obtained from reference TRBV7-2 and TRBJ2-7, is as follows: GAGVSQSPSNKVTEKGKDVELRCDPISGHTALYWYRQSLGQGLEFLIYFQGNSAPDKSGLPSDRFSAERTGGSVSTLTIQRTQQEDSAVYLCASSIPGRFYEQYFGPGTRLTVT.